The 20 T cell receptor beta chains below all came from one sample that was sequenced in a study of blood T cell repertoires in COVID-19. Clones were sequenced by immunoSEQ multiplex PCR, and TCRdb holds only the in-frame ones, with some missing. The repertoire holds roughly 100,000 clones, with 75% to 90% as singletons. The specimen was peripheral blood. The source of these receptors is a man aged 50-60 years with acute or convalescent COVID-19.

The V gene is TRBV5-6, the J gene TRBJ2-5; TRBD2 agrees at 9 bases. CDR1 and CDR2 (germline): SGHDT, YYEEEE. The CDR3 is 18 amino acids. With V trimmed by 5 bases and J by 2 bases, 16 bases remained unmatched. The DNA for the CDR3 is TGTGCCAGCAGTCGAGGACTAGCGACTGTATACTTTCAAGAGACCCAGTACTTC. This translates into CASSRGLATVYFQETQYF.

The chain employs TRBV7-2 and TRBJ2-7, with 7 positions matching TRBD2. Per the germline V gene, CDR1 is SGHTA and CDR2 is FQGNSA. This CDR3 is 15 amino acids long. Germline trimming cut 1 base from V and 6 bases from J; bases unmatched to any gene: 9. CDR3 loop: CASSLVTSVLGEQYF. The CDR3 bases are TGTGCCAGCAGCTTAGTAACTAGCGTTCTCGGCGAGCAGTACTTC.

This chain links TRBV6-5 with TRBJ2-7, with D maybe TRBD2 (5 bases). Per germline, CDR1 MNHEY and CDR2 SVGAGI. Trimming stripped 5 bases from V and 0 bases from J, with 11 bases between. This CDR3 is 14 amino acids long. The chain's CDR3 is CASSTSGFSYEQYF. For the CDR3, the DNA is TGTGCCAGCAGTACCTCGGGGTTCTCCTACGAGCAGTACTTC.

The J gene is TRBJ2-7, the V gene TRBV6-5; D remains ambiguous. The germline V and J ends were trimmed by 8 bases and 3 bases, with 11 bases remaining between them. The CDR3 is 12 amino acids. Germline V gene sequence: CDR1 MNHEY, CDR2 SVGAGI. CDR3 protein: CASAKSDYEQYF. The CDR3 nucleotides read TGTGCCAGCGCCAAGAGCGACTACGAGCAGTACTTC.

The chain joins TRBV9 to TRBJ2-1; 16 positions agree with TRBD2. This CDR3 region has 15 residues. The junction had 3 bases not matched to a gene; V was cut back by 3 bases and J by 9 bases. Germline lookup yields CDR1 SGDLS and CDR2 YYNGEE. CDR3 DNA sequence: TGTGCCAGCAGCGGGGGGACTAGCGGGAGGGGTGAGCAGTTCTTC. Amino acid sequence: CASSGGTSGRGEQFF.

The rearrangement joins TRBV3-1 (or the pseudogene TRBV3-2) to TRBJ1-6; 9 bases fit TRBD1. With 8 bases clipped from V and 5 bases from J, the junction kept 1 base outside the gene matches. The CDR3 is 13 amino acids. CDR1 and CDR2 (germline): LGHDT, YNNKEL (reference sequence). The CDR3 is CASRTGDNSPLHF. CDR3 sequence (DNA): TGTGCCAGCCGGACAGGGGATAATTCACCCCTCCACTTT.

This clone was counted once. The rearrangement links TRBV3-1 (or the pseudogene TRBV3-2) to TRBJ2-7; D is perhaps TRBD2 (5 bases). CDR3 length: 13 amino acids. CDR1 LGHDT and CDR2 YNNKEL come from the germline V gene (reference sequence). V was pared by 8 bases and J by 2 bases, with 13 bases between. The CDR3 bases are TGTGCCAGCGGCCGGGGAGTCGCCTACGAGCAGTACTTC. It encodes CASGRGVAYEQYF.

This chain connects TRBV18 to TRBJ2-7; 8 positions match TRBD1. The CDR3 is made up of 14 amino acids. Germline CDR1 is KGHSH and CDR2 is LQKENI. V lost 4 bases and J lost 4; bases outside the gene matches: 6. The CDR3 spells CASSLGQGRYEQYF. CDR3 in DNA: TGTGCCAGCTCACTCGGACAGGGACGTTACGAGCAGTACTTC.

This clone was counted a single time. This chain uses TRBV7-9 with TRBJ2-3; the match to TRBD2 covers 12 bases. Germline values: CDR1 SEHNR, CDR2 FQNEAQ (reference sequence). V was clipped by 4 bases and J by 6 bases; unmatched bases: 8. The CDR3 has 16 amino acids. CDR3 bases: TGTGCCAGCAGCTCAGGACTAGCGGGACGTCAGGATACGCAGTATTTT. This codes for CASSSGLAGRQDTQYF.

This sequence joins TRBV7-2 and TRBJ1-2; D call uncertain. Germline CDR1 and CDR2: SGHTA and FQGNSA. V lost 1 base and J 6 bases, leaving 6 bases between the germline ends. CDR3 length: 12 residues. CDR3 in amino acids: CASSLGRDGYTF. CDR3 nucleotides: TGTGCCAGCAGCTTAGGACGGGATGGCTACACCTTC.

The genes are TRBV3-1 (or the pseudogene TRBV3-2) and TRBJ2-6; D call uncertain. The CDR3 is 16 amino acids. Per the germline V gene, CDR1 is LGHDT and CDR2 is YNNKEL (reference sequence). Trimming stripped 6 bases from V and 1 base from J, with 13 bases between. This CDR3 is CASSAAGGSGANVLTF. The CDR3 DNA sequence: TGTGCCAGCAGTGCGGCCGGTGGATCTGGGGCCAACGTCCTGACTTTC.

J is TRBJ1-3 and V is TRBV30; maybe TRBD1 (5 bases). The V end lost 0 bases, the J end lost 4 bases, and 10 bases lay between the germline ends. Germline V gene sequence: CDR1 GTSNPN, CDR2 SVGIG (reference sequence). The CDR3 totals 14 residues. DNA for the CDR3: TGTGCCTGGAGTGTACAGGCATCGGGAAACACCATATATTTT. It encodes CAWSVQASGNTIYF.

The rearrangement uses TRBV5-1 and TRBJ1-2; TRBD1 matches 9 bases. In germline, CDR1 is SGHRS, CDR2 YFSETQ. Losses at the gene ends were 4 bases for V and 7 bases for J; bases not matched to a gene: 11. The CDR3 is made up of 15 amino acids. CDR3 sequence (DNA): TGCGCCAGCAGCAGTTTCCGGGACAGGGCTTCTGGCTACACCTTC. Protein sequence: CASSSFRDRASGYTF.

The gene calls are TRBV24-1 and TRBJ2-3; 7 bases map to TRBD2. This CDR3 contains 14 residues. Germline V lookup: CDR1 KGHDR, CDR2 SFDVKD. The ends lost 9 bases at V and 0 bases at J; junction bases unmatched: 5. The CDR3 coding sequence is TGTGCCACCCAAAGCGGGACTAGCACAGATACGCAGTATTTT. It codes for CATQSGTSTDTQYF.

This chain links TRBV11-3 with TRBJ2-3; 10 positions match TRBD2. Looked up from germline, CDR1 is SGHNT and CDR2 is YENEEA. Trimming cost V 5 bases and J 6 bases; bases outside gene matches: 14. The CDR3 covers 17 residues. CDR3 amino acids: CASSPRMRAGGDDTQYF. Written as DNA, the CDR3 is TGTGCCAGCAGCCCCCGTATGCGAGCGGGAGGGGACGATACGCAGTATTTT. The complete variable domain, with remaining parts taken from reference TRBV11-3 and TRBJ2-3, reads EAGVVQSPRYKIIEKKQPVAFWCNPISGHNTLYWYLQNLGQGPELLIRYENEEAVDDSQLPKDRFSAERLKGVDSTLKIQPAELGDSAVYLCASSPRMRAGGDDTQYFGPGTRLTVL.

The chain has TRBV28 and TRBJ1-2; TRBD1 agrees at 11 bases. The CDR3 runs to 17 residues. V shed 4 bases, J shed 4 bases, and the junction held 11 bases outside the gene matches. Germline V gives CDR1 MDHEN, CDR2 SYDVKM. CDR3 amino acids: CASSSSAGQGGGYGYTF. CDR3 bases: TGTGCCAGCAGTTCCTCGGCGGGACAGGGGGGGGGCTATGGCTACACCTTC.

The V and J genes are TRBV6-1 and TRBJ2-4, with D perhaps TRBD1 (6 bases). Germline lookup yields CDR1 MNHNS and CDR2 SASEGT. V was shortened by 4 bases and J by 0 bases, with 13 bases between the two germline ends. This CDR3 is built from 16 residues. The CDR3 sequence: CASSVQGRLAKNIQYF. The CDR3, as DNA: TGTGCCAGCAGTGTACAGGGTCGCCTAGCCAAAAACATTCAGTACTTC.

This rearrangement joins TRBV6-2 or TRBV6-3 to TRBJ2-2, with 14 bases matching TRBD2. Per germline, CDR1 MNHEY and CDR2 SVGEGT. The CDR3 spans 18 residues. Germline trimming cut 1 base from V and 4 bases from J; bases unmatched to any gene: 5. The CDR3 sequence is CASSYFGTSGSVTGELFF. CDR3 DNA sequence: TGTGCCAGCAGTTACTTTGGGACTAGCGGGAGTGTCACCGGGGAGCTGTTTTTT.

The CDR3: CAIRAPDRNTGELFF. The CDR3 DNA reads TGTGCCATCAGGGCTCCGGACAGGAACACCGGGGAGCTGTTTTTT. This rearrangement joins TRBV10-3 to TRBJ2-2, with a tentative D call TRBD1 (6 bases). V gave up 6 bases and J gave up 1 base, with 12 bases separating them. The germline V gene encodes CDR1 ENHRY and CDR2 SYGVKD. The CDR3 is 15 amino acids.

This chain connects TRBV10-1 to TRBJ2-1; TRBD2 aligns across 10 bases. Germline CDR1 reads WNHNN; CDR2 reads SYGVQD (reference sequence). The CDR3 has 16 residues. The junction had 9 bases not matched to a gene; V was cut back by 6 bases and J by 4 bases. CDR3 in amino acids: CASSPELAGLYNEQFF. Here the CDR3 DNA reads TGCGCCAGCAGCCCCGAACTAGCGGGATTATACAATGAGCAGTTCTTC.